The 13 T cell receptor beta chains given below trace back to one sample, sequenced in a study of early stage breast cancer tumors. Generated by immunoSEQ multiplex PCR, the TCRdb table keeps only in-frame clones and is missing some. The data contain just over 70,000 clones, around 80% of them singletons. Source material: blood. The receptors were gathered from a person between 55 and 70 years old with breast cancer.

This clone has only one observation. The CDR3 here is CASTPGQEETQYF. CDR3 DNA: TGTGCCAGCACTCCCGGACAGGAAGAGACCCAGTACTTC. V is TRBV2 and J is TRBJ2-5; the match to TRBD1 covers 7 bases. The CDR3 contains 13 residues. Germline V gives CDR1 SNHLY, CDR2 FYNNEI. V shed 7 bases, J shed 3 bases, and the junction held 5 bases outside the gene matches.

This chain uses TRBV6-1 with TRBJ2-5; D not resolved. Looked up from germline, CDR1 is MNHNS and CDR2 is SASEGT. V was trimmed by 0 bases and J by 6 bases, leaving 14 bases between them. CDR3 size: 15 residues. The CDR3 spells CASSEAPEAEQTQYF. In DNA, the CDR3 is TGTGCCAGCAGTGAAGCCCCCGAGGCAGAGCAGACCCAGTACTTC.

This CDR3 is CASSIEGTTGELFF. In DNA, the CDR3 is TGTGCCAGTAGTATAGAAGGGACCACCGGGGAGCTGTTTTTT. This sequence joins TRBV19 and TRBJ2-2; D possibly matches TRBD1 or TRBD2 (5 bases each). The CDR3 length is 14 residues. Germline V gives CDR1 LNHDA, CDR2 SQIVND (reference sequence). Trimming left V 0 bases short and J 4 bases short, with 6 bases between.

This clone was seen only a few times. The CDR3 loop is CASSPGTESDQHF. In DNA, the CDR3 is TGTGCCAGCAGTCCCGGGACAGAATCGGACCAGCATTTT. V is TRBV6-5 and J is TRBJ1-5; 7 bases line up with TRBD1. Germline CDR1 is MNHEY and CDR2 is SVGAGI. V was clipped by 5 bases and J by 12 bases; unmatched bases: 10. The CDR3 runs to 13 residues.

V is TRBV7-3 and J is TRBJ2-3, with D perhaps matching TRBD1 or TRBD2 (5 bases each). CDR1 and CDR2 (germline): SGHTA, FQGTGA. The CDR3 is 13 amino acids. Between the trimmed V and J ends, which lost 5 bases and 3 bases, there was a span of 9 bases. The CDR3 loop reads CASSRDPTDTQYF. The CDR3 nucleotides are TGTGCCAGCAGCCGGGACCCAACAGATACGCAGTATTTT.

The V call is TRBV9, the J call TRBJ2-5, with TRBD2 matching 8 bases. There are 14 residues in the CDR3. Germline V gives CDR1 SGDLS, CDR2 YYNGEE. V gave up 6 bases and J gave up 5 bases; unmatched junction bases: 9. The CDR3 sequence is CASNQGSGAETQYF. The CDR3 region has the DNA TGTGCCAGCAACCAGGGTAGCGGGGCGGAGACCCAGTACTTC.

There are a few counts of this clone. This chain joins TRBV2 and TRBJ2-7; 12 nucleotides line up with TRBD2. Germline CDR1 is SNHLY and CDR2 is FYNNEI. The CDR3 runs to 14 residues. After removal of 6 bases from V and 6 bases from J, the junction contained 6 bases not matched to a gene. CDR3 region: CASRATSGRREQYF. Here the CDR3 DNA reads TGTGCCAGCAGGGCCACTAGCGGGAGGCGCGAGCAGTACTTC.

The genes are TRBV10-3 and TRBJ2-1; 12 bases fit TRBD2. This CDR3 has 19 residues. Germline lookup yields CDR1 ENHRY and CDR2 SYGVKD. V dropped 3 bases and J dropped 8; count of bases not matched to a gene: 17. The CDR3 spells CAISDTGGSSGRAMDEQFF. The CDR3 DNA follows: TGTGCCATCAGTGATACAGGGGGCTCTAGCGGGAGGGCCATGGATGAGCAGTTCTTC.

The chain uses TRBV30 and TRBJ2-7, with 12 positions matching TRBD2. Trimming at V came to 0 bases and at J to 3 bases, leaving 12 bases not matched to a gene. CDR3 size: 18 residues. Germline V gives CDR1 GTSNPN, CDR2 SVGIG (reference sequence). This CDR3 is CAWSVLRRPSGRGYEQYF. In nucleotides, the CDR3 is TGTGCCTGGAGTGTACTCCGGCGGCCTAGCGGGAGGGGCTACGAGCAGTACTTC.

The chain has TRBV4-2 and TRBJ2-5; possibly TRBD1 for D (6 bases). Germline values: CDR1 LGHNA, CDR2 YNFKEQ. This CDR3 is 14 amino acids long. Between the trimmed V and J ends, which lost 4 bases and 5 bases, there was a span of 14 bases. This CDR3 reads CASSPLGAMETQYF. The CDR3 nucleotides read TGTGCCAGCAGCCCCTTGGGGGCTATGGAGACCCAGTACTTC.

This chain links TRBV6-1 with TRBJ2-7, with D perhaps TRBD1 or TRBD2 (5 bases each). This CDR3 has 13 amino acids. Germline V gives CDR1 MNHNS, CDR2 SASEGT. The germline V and J ends were trimmed by 7 bases and 3 bases, with 13 bases remaining between them. The CDR3 sequence: CASNLGRIYEQYF. DNA of the CDR3: TGTGCCAGCAATCTGGGACGGATCTACGAGCAGTACTTC.

The chain joins TRBV5-5 to TRBJ2-7, with D unclear. Germline V lookup: CDR1 SGHKS, CDR2 YYEKEE (reference sequence). The CDR3 length is 13 residues. The V end was cut by 6 bases, the J end by 3 bases, with 13 bases between. DNA of the CDR3: TGTGCCAGCACCTTTAATGAGTACTACGAGCAGTACTTC. It codes for CASTFNEYYEQYF.

The V call is TRBV28, the J call TRBJ1-3; possible D gene TRBD1, 5 bases. Germline CDR1 is MDHEN and CDR2 is SYDVKM. CDR3 length equals 13 residues. Trimming took 10 bases from V and 1 from J, leaving 11 bases between them. The CDR3 is CATGGGSGNTIYF. The DNA for the CDR3 is TGTGCCACCGGGGGAGGGTCTGGAAACACCATATATTTT. Full variable domain (remainder filled in from reference TRBV28 and TRBJ1-3): DVKVTQSSRYLVKRTGEKVFLECVQDMDHENMFWYRQDPGLGLRLIYFSYDVKMKEKGDIPEGYSVSREKKERFSLILESASTNQTSMYLCATGGGSGNTIYFGEGSWLTVV.